The subject of this entry is one TCR beta chain. Antigen unknown. The data originate from a study of regulatory T cells in long-lasting Graves disease. The study, taken as a whole, reports: TCR diversity in persistent Graves' patients was below that of newly diagnosed ones. Persistent patients shared under 3,000 public clonotypes among themselves. Newly diagnosed patients shared fewer, at about a thousand. Investigators studied peripheral blood only, not thyroid tissue.

Both iRepertoire HTBI primers and Arm-PCR of CDR3 regions were used to build the TCR beta libraries. MiXCR was run by TCRdb on the multiplex PCR reads, yielding one entry per CDR3 protein. Of approximately 690,000 distinct CDR3 sequences listed, 25% to 35% were seen once; the top ten hold 40% to 55%. The time point: persistent/refractory GD, antithyroid drugs over 5 years with positive TRAb. Extracted PBMC RNA gave rise to the TCR library. By American Thyroid Association guidelines, Graves' disease was diagnosed in the cohort. This sequence was found in a female donor with Graves disease. The source was peripheral blood mononuclear cells (PBMCs), collected when the disease was refractory, from a patient treated with antithyroid drugs.

The CDR3 sequence is CASSPQRDNYEQYF. In nucleotides, the CDR3 is TGTGCCAGCTCACCGCAAAGGGACAACTACGAGCAGTACTTC. V is TRBV18 and J is TRBJ2-7, with D possibly TRBD1 on 6 matching bases. Germline V gene sequence: CDR1 KGHSH, CDR2 LQKENI. The CDR3 sequence is 14 residues long. V lost 3 bases and J 3 bases, leaving 12 bases between the germline ends.